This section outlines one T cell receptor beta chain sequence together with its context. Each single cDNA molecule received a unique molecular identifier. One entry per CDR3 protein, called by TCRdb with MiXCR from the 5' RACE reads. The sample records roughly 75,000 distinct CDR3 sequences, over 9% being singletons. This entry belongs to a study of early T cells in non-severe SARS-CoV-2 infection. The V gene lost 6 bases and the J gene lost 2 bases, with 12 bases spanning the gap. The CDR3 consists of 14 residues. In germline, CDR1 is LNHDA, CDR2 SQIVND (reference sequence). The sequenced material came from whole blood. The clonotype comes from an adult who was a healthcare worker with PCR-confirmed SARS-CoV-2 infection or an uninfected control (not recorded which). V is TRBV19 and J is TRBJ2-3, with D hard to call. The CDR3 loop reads CASRSRGNTDTQYF. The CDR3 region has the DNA TGTGCCAGTAGATCGAGAGGAAACACAGATACGCAGTATTTT.